The clone carrying this T cell receptor (beta chain) was counted ten times or more. The time point: sample taken at primary tumor resection. Unsorted whole RNA samples from tumor, nontumor lung or frozen PBMC were sequenced. This sample stems from a study of spatial heterogeneity in lung cancer. Trimming took 0 bases from V and 0 from J, leaving 7 bases between them. Germline CDR1 and CDR2: SGDLS and YYNGEE. This CDR3 is 16 amino acids long. TCRdb independently ran MiXCR on the 5' RACE reads; one entry per CDR3 protein. The table has around 23,000 distinct CDR3 sequences, roughly 3% seen once. This sample comprised PBMCs, obtained at surgery. The source of this sequence is a female donor with early-stage non-small cell lung cancer. V usage is TRBV9 and J usage is TRBJ2-6; D tentatively fits TRBD1 or TRBD2 (5 bases each). CDR3 sequence: CASSVEGSSGANVLTF. CDR3 sequence (DNA): TGTGCCAGCAGCGTAGAGGGGAGCTCTGGGGCCAACGTCCTGACTTTC.